This entry lists 27 T cell receptor beta chains sequenced from one sample in a study of blood T cell repertoires in COVID-19. TCRdb keeps only in-frame clones here, not all; method: immunoSEQ multiplex PCR. The sample has 260,000 or so clones; 88% are singletons. The sequenced sample was peripheral blood. These receptors originate from a man aged 18 to 29 with active or convalescent COVID-19.

Written as DNA, the CDR3 is TGTGCCAGCTCACCCCCTAGCGGGGGAAACATTCAGTACTTC. Its translation is CASSPPSGGNIQYF. The chain is built from TRBV18 and TRBJ2-4; 10 bases align to TRBD2. This CDR3 contains 14 residues. The germline gives CDR1 KGHSH, CDR2 LQKENI. Trimming took 3 bases from V and 6 from J; bases not matched to a gene: 2.

The chain has TRBV9 and TRBJ2-1; possibly TRBD1 for D (6 bases). CDR3 length: 20 amino acids. V dropped 2 bases and J dropped 5 bases, with 29 bases sitting between them. The germline V gene encodes CDR1 SGDLS and CDR2 YYNGEE. This chain's CDR3 is CASSVGGGQSPLPLDNEQFF. The CDR3 bases are TGTGCCAGCAGCGTCGGAGGCGGACAGTCTCCCCTTCCCCTGGACAATGAGCAGTTCTTC. Full variable domain (rest looked up from reference TRBV9 and TRBJ2-1): DSGVTQTPKHLITATGQRVTLRCSPRSGDLSVYWYQQSLDQGLQFLIQYYNGEERAKGNILERFSAQQFPDLHSELNLSSLELGDSALYFCASSVGGGQSPLPLDNEQFFGPGTRLTVL.

The genes are TRBV9 and TRBJ2-7; 7 bases agree with TRBD2. Germline V gives CDR1 SGDLS, CDR2 YYNGEE. V lost 0 bases and J lost 2; bases outside the gene matches: 5. The CDR3 length is 15 residues. CDR3 loop: CASSVDGGGTYEQYF. In DNA, the CDR3 is TGTGCCAGCAGCGTAGATGGCGGGGGAACCTACGAGCAGTACTTC.

The chain uses TRBV6-6 and TRBJ2-5; 7 positions match TRBD2. The germline CDR1 and CDR2 sequences are MNHNY and SVGAGI (reference sequence). The V gene end was trimmed by 5 bases and the J gene end by 3 bases; junction bases not matched to a gene: 9. This CDR3 is 15 amino acids long. The CDR3 DNA is TGTGCCAGCAGTCGGACCGGGACTATAGAAGAGACCCAGTACTTC. This codes for CASSRTGTIEETQYF.

V usage is TRBV6-1 and J usage is TRBJ1-2; D uncertain. V lost 2 bases and J 4 bases, leaving 14 bases between the germline ends. The CDR3 covers 15 residues. Germline V CDR1 and CDR2: MNHNS, SASEGT. Here the CDR3 DNA reads TGTGCCAGCAGTGAATATGGGGAGGTCGTCTATGGCTACACCTTC. Protein: CASSEYGEVVYGYTF.

This chain joins TRBV7-8 and TRBJ2-1; a possible D gene is TRBD2 (6 bases). Germline V gene sequence: CDR1 SGHVS, CDR2 FQNEAQ. This CDR3 comprises 15 residues. Trimming removed 5 bases at V and 6 bases at J, with 17 bases between. The CDR3 is CASSPLAAAGNEQFF. CDR3 sequence (DNA): TGTGCCAGCAGCCCACTAGCTGCTGCGGGCAATGAGCAGTTCTTC.

The chain links TRBV3-1 (or the pseudogene TRBV3-2) to TRBJ2-7; D may be TRBD2 (6 bases). In germline, CDR1 is LGHDT, CDR2 YNNKEL (reference sequence). The length of the CDR3 is 14 residues. V lost 1 base, J lost 6 bases, and 13 bases lay in between. CDR3 bases: TGTGCCAGCAGCCAAGCCCCTGGGGGGTCCGAGCAGTACTTC. Translated, it gives CASSQAPGGSEQYF.

This chain uses TRBV7-8 with TRBJ1-4; 7 bases are shared with TRBD1. Per the germline V gene, CDR1 is SGHVS and CDR2 is FQNEAQ. CDR3 length: 14 amino acids. V was clipped by 5 bases and J by 8 bases; unmatched bases: 8. DNA for the CDR3: TGTGCCAGCAGCGAACAGGGGATAGGCGAAAAACTGTTTTTT. Its protein is CASSEQGIGEKLFF.

The rearrangement uses TRBV15 and TRBJ1-1; the match to TRBD1 covers 8 bases. Per germline, CDR1 LNHNV and CDR2 YYDKDF (reference sequence). V gave up 6 bases and J gave up 3 bases; unmatched junction bases: 0. The CDR3 runs 12 residues. This CDR3 reads CATRQGDTEAFF. In nucleotides, the CDR3 is TGTGCCACCAGACAGGGGGACACTGAAGCTTTCTTT.

J is TRBJ2-1 and V is TRBV15; TRBD2 aligns across 15 bases. The CDR3 contains 17 residues. Germline CDR1 reads LNHNV; CDR2 reads YYDKDF (reference sequence). Trimming took 1 base from V and 4 from J; bases not matched to a gene: 2. The CDR3 loop reads CATSRAGLAGGYNEQFF. The CDR3 nucleotides are TGTGCCACCAGCAGAGCTGGACTAGCGGGGGGGTACAATGAGCAGTTCTTC.

DNA of the CDR3: TGTGCCAGCAGCCGGACAGGGGGCCCCGGGGAGCTGTTTTTT. Protein product: CASSRTGGPGELFF. V usage is TRBV3-1 (or the pseudogene TRBV3-2) and J usage is TRBJ2-2; 11 nucleotides align to TRBD1. V lost 4 bases to trimming and J lost 6 bases; unmatched junction nucleotides: 1. Germline V CDR1 and CDR2: LGHDT, YNNKEL (reference sequence). The CDR3 sequence is 14 residues long.

V is TRBV19 and J is TRBJ2-1, with 8 bases that match TRBD2. The germline gives CDR1 LNHDA, CDR2 SQIVND (reference sequence). With 5 bases clipped from V and 0 bases from J, the junction kept 9 bases outside the gene matches. The CDR3 totals 17 residues. CDR3: CASSGRGGQSSYNEQFF. Written as DNA, the CDR3 is TGTGCCAGTAGTGGTCGGGGGGGCCAAAGCTCCTACAATGAGCAGTTCTTC.

The rearrangement links TRBV15 to TRBJ2-2; no clear D gene. This CDR3 is built from 13 residues. Looked up from germline, CDR1 is LNHNV and CDR2 is YYDKDF (reference sequence). V was clipped by 0 bases and J by 10 bases, with 9 bases between them. CDR3 bases: TGTGCCACCAGCAGAGAACGGAGTATGGAGCTGTTTTTT. It codes for CATSRERSMELFF.

J is TRBJ1-2 and V is TRBV5-6; 7 bases align to TRBD1. V was clipped by 0 bases and J by 8 bases; unmatched bases: 4. Germline V lookup: CDR1 SGHDT, CDR2 YYEEEE. This CDR3 comprises 13 residues. The CDR3 sequence: CASSLGDRVGYTF. The CDR3 DNA reads TGTGCCAGCAGCTTGGGTGACAGGGTAGGCTACACCTTC.

The V call is TRBV9, the J call TRBJ1-6; 8 bases are shared with TRBD1. Germline values: CDR1 SGDLS, CDR2 YYNGEE. This CDR3 is built from 15 residues. V was clipped by 5 bases and J by 7 bases; unmatched bases: 8. CDR3 sequence: CASSYGQGGNSPLHF. The CDR3 nucleotides are TGTGCCAGCAGTTATGGACAGGGTGGAAATTCACCCCTCCACTTT.

The chain links TRBV12-3 or TRBV12-4 to TRBJ1-2, with D possibly being TRBD1 (6 bases). This CDR3 is 12 amino acids long. The V gene lost 6 bases and the J gene lost 5 bases, with 10 bases spanning the gap. In DNA form, the CDR3 reads TGTGCCAGCAGCCAAGGACAGTATGGCTACACCTTC. It specifies CASSQGQYGYTF.

V and J are TRBV24-1 and TRBJ2-1, with 9 bases lining up with TRBD2. V was clipped by 4 bases and J by 0 bases; unmatched bases: 6. Looked up from germline, CDR1 is KGHDR and CDR2 is SFDVKD. The CDR3 runs 17 residues. CDR3 bases: TGTGCCACCAGTGAACGGACTAGCGATAACTCCTACAATGAGCAGTTCTTC. It encodes CATSERTSDNSYNEQFF.

The table lists this clone with a count of one. J is TRBJ2-7 and V is TRBV6-2 or TRBV6-3, with a possible D match to TRBD2 (6 bases). V was cut by 1 base and J by 1 base, with 11 bases left in between. Germline lookup yields CDR1 MNHEY and CDR2 SVGEGT. CDR3 length equals 15 residues. CDR3 protein: CASSYFPGVSYEQYF. CDR3 coding DNA: TGTGCCAGCAGTTACTTCCCGGGGGTGTCCTACGAGCAGTACTTC.

This sequence joins TRBV6-5 and TRBJ2-5, with 8 bases that match TRBD2. V trimming: 2 bases; J trimming: 4 bases; junction bases outside the gene matches: 3. The germline gives CDR1 MNHEY, CDR2 SVGAGI. The CDR3 spans 14 residues. CDR3 coding DNA: TGTGCCAGCAGTTACGGGCTAGCGGGAGAGACCCAGTACTTC. The encoded protein is CASSYGLAGETQYF.

The V gene is TRBV13, the J gene TRBJ1-1; D perhaps matches TRBD1 (5 bases). The CDR3 extends over 14 amino acids. Trimming pared 8 bases from V and 11 bases from J, leaving 24 bases between. CDR1 and CDR2 (germline): PRHDT, FYEKMQ (reference sequence). The CDR3 DNA is TGTGCCAGCCGACTGCTGACAGTCCAGGAAGAGGCTTTCTTT. Translated: CASRLLTVQEEAFF.

The chain carries TRBV4-1 and TRBJ1-3; D ambiguous. Between the trimmed V and J ends, which lost 4 bases and 4 bases, there was a span of 14 bases. This CDR3 contains 15 residues. Germline values: CDR1 MGHRA, CDR2 YSYEKL. CDR3 nucleotide sequence: TGCGCCAGCAGCCTCGGGTCTATACGGGGAAACACCATATATTTT. It specifies CASSLGSIRGNTIYF.

The J gene is TRBJ1-2, the V gene TRBV9, with D maybe TRBD1 (6 bases). From germline, CDR1 is SGDLS and CDR2 YYNGEE. The CDR3 totals 15 residues. V lost 2 bases and J 2 bases, leaving 13 bases between the germline ends. CDR3 region: CASSVWTASNYGYTF. The CDR3, as DNA: TGTGCCAGCAGCGTTTGGACAGCTAGCAACTATGGCTACACCTTC.

The chain has TRBV12-3 or TRBV12-4 and TRBJ1-2, with TRBD1 matching over 7 bases. This CDR3 comprises 13 residues. The V and J ends lost 6 bases and 5 bases, in that order; junction bases with no gene match: 6. The CDR3 region has the DNA TGTGCCAGCAGCCGGGACAGAGGGTATGGCTACACCTTC. Its protein product is CASSRDRGYGYTF.

The chain employs TRBV7-2 and TRBJ2-1, with 9 positions matching TRBD2. Losses at the gene ends were 5 bases for V and 8 bases for J; bases not matched to a gene: 13. Germline CDR1 SGHTA, CDR2 FQGNSA. CDR3 length: 16 amino acids. CDR3 in amino acids: CASSKNRGGAGYEQFF. CDR3 bases: TGTGCCAGCAGCAAGAACCGCGGGGGGGCCGGGTATGAGCAGTTCTTC.

V is TRBV9 and J is TRBJ1-4; D gene uncertain. In germline, CDR1 is SGDLS, CDR2 YYNGEE. The CDR3 spans 17 residues. V was shortened by 4 bases and J by 0 bases, with 16 bases between the two germline ends. CDR3 nucleotide sequence: TGTGCCAGCAGCACTCGGGAGTTAGTTGCAACTAATGAAAAACTGTTTTTT. This codes for CASSTRELVATNEKLFF.

The chain has TRBV9 and TRBJ2-5, with TRBD2 identical over 12 bases. This CDR3 contains 16 residues. Germline CDR1 and CDR2: SGDLS and YYNGEE. V lost 0 bases to trimming and J lost 4 bases; unmatched junction nucleotides: 4. The CDR3 DNA reads as TGTGCCAGCAGCGTAGAGCTAGCGGGGGGGTTAGAGACCCAGTACTTC. Residues: CASSVELAGGLETQYF. Together with reference TRBV9 and TRBJ2-5, the CDR3 gives the full variable domain: DSGVTQTPKHLITATGQRVTLRCSPRSGDLSVYWYQQSLDQGLQFLIQYYNGEERAKGNILERFSAQQFPDLHSELNLSSLELGDSALYFCASSVELAGGLETQYFGPGTRLLVL.

The V and J genes are TRBV6-2 or TRBV6-3 and TRBJ1-1; D possibly corresponds to TRBD1 (6 bases). The CDR3 has 15 residues. From germline, CDR1 is MNHEY and CDR2 SVGEGT. Trimming took 4 bases from V and 4 from J, leaving 16 bases between them. The CDR3 nucleotides read TGTGCCAGCAGTTCAGCCCCGGACAGCGTCACTGAAGCTTTCTTT. Translating it yields CASSSAPDSVTEAFF.